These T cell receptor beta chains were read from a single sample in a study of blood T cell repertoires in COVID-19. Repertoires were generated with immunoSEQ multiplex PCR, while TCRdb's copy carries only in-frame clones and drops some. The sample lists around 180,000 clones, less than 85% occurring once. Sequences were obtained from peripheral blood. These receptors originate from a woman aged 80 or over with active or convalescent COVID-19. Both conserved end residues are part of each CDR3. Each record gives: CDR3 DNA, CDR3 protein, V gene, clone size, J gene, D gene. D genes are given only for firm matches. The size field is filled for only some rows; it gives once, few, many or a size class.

TGTGCCAGCAGTCCCCCCGGCGGGAGTAACGAGCAGTACTTC	CASSPPGGSNEQYF	TRBV4-2	few	TRBJ2-7	TRBD2
TGCGCCAGCAGCCAAGATCTATCAAGCGGGATCCGAGACAATGAGCAGTTCTTC	CASSQDLSSGIRDNEQFF	TRBV4-1	NA	TRBJ2-1	TRBD2
TGTGCCAGCAGTGAATTGTCCCCGGGGGAAAAACTGTTTTTT	CASSELSPGEKLFF	TRBV6-1	NA	TRBJ1-4	NA
TGTGCCAGCAGCACCCGACAGGGTCAGGCTTTCTTT	CASSTRQGQAFF	TRBV21-1	NA	TRBJ1-1	NA
TGTGCCAGCAGAGAAACAGGGCGAAGAAGGACTGAAGCTTTCTTT	CASRETGRRRTEAFF	TRBV25-1	NA	TRBJ1-1	NA
TGTGCCAGCAGCTACACGCTAGCGGTAACGAACACCGGGGAGCTGTTTTTT	CASSYTLAVTNTGELFF	TRBV28	once	TRBJ2-2	TRBD2
TGTGCCAGCAGCCAGAGGGGCTACGCGGGGGGGTCGGATGAGCAGTTCTTC	CASSQRGYAGGSDEQFF	TRBV9	NA	TRBJ2-1	TRBD2
TGCAGCGTAACAGGCAACTATGGCTACACCTTC	CSVTGNYGYTF	TRBV29-1	once	TRBJ1-2	NA
TGTGCCAGCAGCTTAAACCCGGGACAGGGCCACGAGCAGTACTTC	CASSLNPGQGHEQYF	TRBV2	NA	TRBJ2-7	TRBD1
TGCGCCCGCAGCGGGGGGGGGCCCGCCTATGGCTACACCTTC	CARSGGGPAYGYTF	TRBV5-1	NA	TRBJ1-2	NA
TGTGCCAGCAGTTTTTTTGCAGGGAATCAGCCCCAGCATTTT	CASSFFAGNQPQHF	TRBV27	NA	TRBJ1-5	NA
TGTGCCAGCTCCTCCCATCAGCCCCAGCATTTT	CASSSHQPQHF	TRBV6-5	NA	TRBJ1-5	NA
TGTGCCAGCAGCCAAGATGACAGGGCGAACTATGGCTACACCTTC	CASSQDDRANYGYTF	TRBV3-1/TRBV3-2	NA	TRBJ1-2	TRBD1
TGTGCCAGCAGCCCGAACAGGGCAACTAATGAAAAACTGTTTTTT	CASSPNRATNEKLFF	TRBV7-9	NA	TRBJ1-4	NA
TGTGCCAGCAGCCGGACAGGGGGCGACGAGCAGTACTTC	CASSRTGGDEQYF	TRBV5-4	NA	TRBJ2-7	TRBD1
TGTGCCAGCAGCCCAGGGACTAGCGGGAGAGAGTACGAGCAGTACTTC	CASSPGTSGREYEQYF	TRBV7-6	few	TRBJ2-7	TRBD2
TGCGCCAGCAGCTCGGGACTAGCGGGATATGCAGATACGCAGTATTTT	CASSSGLAGYADTQYF	TRBV5-1	NA	TRBJ2-3	TRBD2
TGTGCCAGCAACCCGATTAGCGGGAGTTTTTACAATGAGCAGTTCTTC	CASNPISGSFYNEQFF	TRBV7-9	NA	TRBJ2-1	TRBD2
TGTGCCAGTAGGCAGGCCTCGTCCACAGATACGCAGTATTTT	CASRQASSTDTQYF	TRBV19	NA	TRBJ2-3	NA
TGTGCCAGCAGCCGGGACTCTGCCACTTTCAATGAGCAGTTCTTC	CASSRDSATFNEQFF	TRBV5-8	NA	TRBJ2-1	NA
TGTGCCAGCAGCGCCGGGGACAGGATTAACAATGAGCAGTTCTTC	CASSAGDRINNEQFF	TRBV9	few	TRBJ2-1	TRBD1
TGCGCCAGCAGCCGAACAGGGGGTACCTACGAGCAGTACTTC	CASSRTGGTYEQYF	TRBV5-1	NA	TRBJ2-7	TRBD1
TGTGCCAGCAGTGAAGACAGGGATAGCACAGATACGCAGTATTTT	CASSEDRDSTDTQYF	TRBV2	NA	TRBJ2-3	NA